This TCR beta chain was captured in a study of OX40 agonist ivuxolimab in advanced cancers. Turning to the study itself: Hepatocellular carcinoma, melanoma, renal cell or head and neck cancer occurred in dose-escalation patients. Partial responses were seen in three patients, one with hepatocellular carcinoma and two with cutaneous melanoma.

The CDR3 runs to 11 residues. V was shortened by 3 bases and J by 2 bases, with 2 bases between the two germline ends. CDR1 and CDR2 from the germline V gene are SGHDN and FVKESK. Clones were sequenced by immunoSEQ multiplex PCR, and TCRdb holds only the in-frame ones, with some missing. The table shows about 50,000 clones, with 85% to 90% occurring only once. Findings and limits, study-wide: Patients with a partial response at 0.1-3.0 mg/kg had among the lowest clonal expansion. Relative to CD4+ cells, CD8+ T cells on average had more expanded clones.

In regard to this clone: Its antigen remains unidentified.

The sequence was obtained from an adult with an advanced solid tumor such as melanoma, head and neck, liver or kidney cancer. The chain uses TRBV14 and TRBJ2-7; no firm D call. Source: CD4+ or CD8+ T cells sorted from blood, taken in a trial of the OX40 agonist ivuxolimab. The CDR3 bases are TGTGCCAGCAGCCACGCCTACGAGCAGTACTTC. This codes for CASSHAYEQYF.